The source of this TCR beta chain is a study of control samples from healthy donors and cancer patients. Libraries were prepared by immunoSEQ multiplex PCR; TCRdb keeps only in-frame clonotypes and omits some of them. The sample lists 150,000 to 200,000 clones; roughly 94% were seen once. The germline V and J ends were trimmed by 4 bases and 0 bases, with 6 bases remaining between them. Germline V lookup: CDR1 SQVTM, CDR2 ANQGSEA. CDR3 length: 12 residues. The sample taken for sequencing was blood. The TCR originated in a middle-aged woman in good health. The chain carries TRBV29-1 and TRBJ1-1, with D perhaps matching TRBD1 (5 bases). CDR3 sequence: CSVGQMNTEAFF. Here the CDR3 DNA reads TGCAGCGTTGGACAGATGAACACTGAAGCTTTCTTT. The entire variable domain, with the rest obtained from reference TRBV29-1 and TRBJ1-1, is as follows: SAVISQKPSRDICQRGTSLTIQCQVDSQVTMMFWYRQQPGQSLTLIATANQGSEATYESGFVIDKFPISRPNLTFSTLTVSNMSPEDSSIYLCSVGQMNTEAFFGQGTRLTVV.